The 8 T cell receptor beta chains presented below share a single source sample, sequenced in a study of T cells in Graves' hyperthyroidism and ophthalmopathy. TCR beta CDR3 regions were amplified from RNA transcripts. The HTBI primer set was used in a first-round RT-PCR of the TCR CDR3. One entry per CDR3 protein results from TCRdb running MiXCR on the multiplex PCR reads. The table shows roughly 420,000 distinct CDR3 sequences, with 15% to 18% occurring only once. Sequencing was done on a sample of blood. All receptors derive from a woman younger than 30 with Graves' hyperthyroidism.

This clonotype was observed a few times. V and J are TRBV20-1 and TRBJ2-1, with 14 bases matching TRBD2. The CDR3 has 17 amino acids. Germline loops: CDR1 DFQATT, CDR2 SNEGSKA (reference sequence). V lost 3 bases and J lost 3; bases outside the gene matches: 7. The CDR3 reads CSASFGLAGGLYNEQFF. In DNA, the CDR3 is TGCAGTGCTAGCTTCGGACTAGCGGGGGGCCTCTACAATGAGCAGTTCTTC.

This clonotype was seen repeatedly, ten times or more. This chain's CDR3 is CASTRTEPFETQYF. The CDR3 nucleotides read TGTGCCAGCACGCGGACAGAGCCTTTCGAGACCCAGTACTTC. The chain carries TRBV28 and TRBJ2-5; maybe TRBD1 (6 bases). With 7 bases removed from V and 5 bases from J, the gap between germline ends came to 17 bases. The CDR3 extends over 14 amino acids. CDR1 and CDR2 (germline): MDHEN, SYDVKM.

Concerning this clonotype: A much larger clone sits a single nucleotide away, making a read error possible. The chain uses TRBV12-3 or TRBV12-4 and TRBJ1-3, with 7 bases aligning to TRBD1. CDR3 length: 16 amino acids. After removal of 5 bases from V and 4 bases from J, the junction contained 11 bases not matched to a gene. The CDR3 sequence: CASSERQGVSGNTIYF. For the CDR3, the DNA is TGTGCCAGCAGTGAACGACAGGGAGTGTCAGGAAACACCATATATTTT.

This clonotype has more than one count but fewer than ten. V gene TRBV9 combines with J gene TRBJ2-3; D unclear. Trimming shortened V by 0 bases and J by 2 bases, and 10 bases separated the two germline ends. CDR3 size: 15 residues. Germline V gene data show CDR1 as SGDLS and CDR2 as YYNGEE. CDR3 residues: CASSVDGLHTDTQYF. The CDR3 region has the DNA TGTGCCAGCAGCGTAGATGGCTTGCACACAGATACGCAGTATTTT.

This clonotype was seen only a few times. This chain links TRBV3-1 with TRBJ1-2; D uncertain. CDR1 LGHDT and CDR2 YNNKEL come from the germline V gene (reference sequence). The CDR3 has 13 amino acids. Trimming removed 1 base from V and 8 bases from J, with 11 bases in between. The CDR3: CASSQGRAEGYTF. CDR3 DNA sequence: TGTGCCAGCAGCCAAGGGAGGGCGGAAGGCTACACCTTC.

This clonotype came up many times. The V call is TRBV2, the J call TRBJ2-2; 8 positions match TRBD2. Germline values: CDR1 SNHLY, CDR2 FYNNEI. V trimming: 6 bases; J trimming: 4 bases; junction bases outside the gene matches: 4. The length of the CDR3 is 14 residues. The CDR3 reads CASRGLAFTGELFF. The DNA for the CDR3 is TGTGCCAGCAGAGGACTAGCTTTCACCGGGGAGCTGTTTTTT.

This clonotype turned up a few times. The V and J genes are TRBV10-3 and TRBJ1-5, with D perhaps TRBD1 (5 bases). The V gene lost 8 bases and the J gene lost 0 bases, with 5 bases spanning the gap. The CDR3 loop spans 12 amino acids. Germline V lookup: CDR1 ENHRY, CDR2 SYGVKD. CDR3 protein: CAIGHSNQPQHF. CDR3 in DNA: TGTGCCATCGGACATAGCAATCAGCCCCAGCATTTT.

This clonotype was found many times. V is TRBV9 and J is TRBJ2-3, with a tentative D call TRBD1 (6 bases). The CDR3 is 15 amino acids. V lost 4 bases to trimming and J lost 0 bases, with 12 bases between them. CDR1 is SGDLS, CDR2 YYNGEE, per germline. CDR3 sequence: CASSPGVVSTDTQYF. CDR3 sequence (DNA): TGTGCCAGCAGCCCAGGGGTCGTGAGCACAGATACGCAGTATTTT.